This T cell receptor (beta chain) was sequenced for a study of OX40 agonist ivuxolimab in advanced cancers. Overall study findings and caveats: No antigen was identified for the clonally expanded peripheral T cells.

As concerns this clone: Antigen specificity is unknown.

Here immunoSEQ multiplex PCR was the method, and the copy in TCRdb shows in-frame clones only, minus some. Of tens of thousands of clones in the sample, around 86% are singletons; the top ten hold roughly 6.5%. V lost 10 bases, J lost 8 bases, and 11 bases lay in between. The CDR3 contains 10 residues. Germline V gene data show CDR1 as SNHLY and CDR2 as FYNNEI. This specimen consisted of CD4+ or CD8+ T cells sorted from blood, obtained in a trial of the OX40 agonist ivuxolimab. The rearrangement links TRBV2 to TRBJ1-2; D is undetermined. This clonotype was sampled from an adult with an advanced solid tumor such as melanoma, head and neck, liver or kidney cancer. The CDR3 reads CATRMGGYTF. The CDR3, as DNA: TGTGCCACCAGAATGGGGGGCTACACCTTC.